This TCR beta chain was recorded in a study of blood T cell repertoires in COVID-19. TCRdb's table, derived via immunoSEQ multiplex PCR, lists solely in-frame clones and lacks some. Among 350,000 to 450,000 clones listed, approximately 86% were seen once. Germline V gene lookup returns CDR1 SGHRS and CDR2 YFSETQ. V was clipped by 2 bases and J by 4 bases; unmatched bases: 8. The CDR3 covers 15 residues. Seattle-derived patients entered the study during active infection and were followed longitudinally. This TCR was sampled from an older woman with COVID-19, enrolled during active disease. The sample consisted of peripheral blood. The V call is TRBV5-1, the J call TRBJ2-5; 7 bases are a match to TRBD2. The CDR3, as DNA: TGCGCCAGCAGCTTCGGGGGGACCCAGAGAGAGACCCAGTACTTC. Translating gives CASSFGGTQRETQYF.